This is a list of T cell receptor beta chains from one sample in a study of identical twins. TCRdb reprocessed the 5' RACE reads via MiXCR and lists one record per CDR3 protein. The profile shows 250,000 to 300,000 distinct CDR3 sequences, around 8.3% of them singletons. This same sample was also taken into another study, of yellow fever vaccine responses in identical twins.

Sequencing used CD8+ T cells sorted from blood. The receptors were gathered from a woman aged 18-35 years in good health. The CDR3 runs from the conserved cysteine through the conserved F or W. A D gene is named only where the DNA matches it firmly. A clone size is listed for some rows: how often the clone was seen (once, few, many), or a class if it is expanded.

CDR3nt: TGTGCCAGCCGCCCGGCTAGCTCCTACAATGAGCAGTTCTTC
CDR3aa: CASRPASSYNEQFF
abundance: .
v_gene: TRBV2
d_gene: .
j_gene: TRBJ2-1

CDR3nt: TGTGCCATCAGTGCCCCAGGGGAATACACAGATACGCAGTATTTT
CDR3aa: CAISAPGEYTDTQYF
abundance: .
v_gene: TRBV10-3
d_gene: .
j_gene: TRBJ2-3

CDR3nt: TGTGCCAGCATGACTAGCGATCACAATGAGCAGTTCTTC
CDR3aa: CASMTSDHNEQFF
abundance: few
v_gene: TRBV27
d_gene: TRBD2
j_gene: TRBJ2-1

CDR3nt: TGTGCCAGCAGGGACAGCTACCGGGGCGAGCAGTACTTC
CDR3aa: CASRDSYRGEQYF
abundance: .
v_gene: TRBV5-5
d_gene: .
j_gene: TRBJ2-7

CDR3nt: TGTGCCAGCAGCCCCTTATCTTCCTACGAGCAGTACTTC
CDR3aa: CASSPLSSYEQYF
abundance: many
v_gene: TRBV28
d_gene: .
j_gene: TRBJ2-7

CDR3nt: TGTGCCAGCAGTTTGTATGTTAAAGGGGGGAATGAGCAGTTCTTC
CDR3aa: CASSLYVKGGNEQFF
abundance: .
v_gene: TRBV27
d_gene: .
j_gene: TRBJ2-1

CDR3nt: TGTGCCAGCAGCCATCCAGCCCTAGGGGGGAACTATGGCTACACCTTC
CDR3aa: CASSHPALGGNYGYTF
abundance: .
v_gene: TRBV4-2
d_gene: .
j_gene: TRBJ1-2

CDR3nt: TGTGCCAGCAGTTTGGGGGACAGGGTGACAGATACGCAGTATTTT
CDR3aa: CASSLGDRVTDTQYF
abundance: .
v_gene: TRBV12-3/TRBV12-4
d_gene: TRBD1
j_gene: TRBJ2-3

CDR3nt: TGTGCCAGTCAGGGCCCCGGCTCCTACAATGAGCAGTTCTTC
CDR3aa: CASQGPGSYNEQFF
abundance: many
v_gene: TRBV3-1
d_gene: .
j_gene: TRBJ2-1

CDR3nt: TGTCCCGAAGGTAACCAAAAGTACTACGAGCAGTACTTC
CDR3aa: CPEGNQKYYEQYF
abundance: many
v_gene: TRBV6-1
d_gene: .
j_gene: TRBJ2-7

CDR3nt: TGCAGCACCTATGATGGGGGCACTGAAGCTTTCTTT
CDR3aa: CSTYDGGTEAFF
abundance: many
v_gene: TRBV29-1
d_gene: .
j_gene: TRBJ1-1

CDR3nt: TGTGCCAGCGGATCACTAACCGGGGAGCTGTTTTTT
CDR3aa: CASGSLTGELFF
abundance: many
v_gene: TRBV7-2
d_gene: .
j_gene: TRBJ2-2

CDR3nt: TGTGCCAGCAGCTTGCCCCAGGGAGTACCTACCACAGATACGCAGTATTTT
CDR3aa: CASSLPQGVPTTDTQYF
abundance: .
v_gene: TRBV5-6
d_gene: .
j_gene: TRBJ2-3

CDR3nt: TGTGCCAGCAGTGAACGAGTCAGTCCAGTCTACAATGAGCAGTTCTTC
CDR3aa: CASSERVSPVYNEQFF
abundance: few
v_gene: TRBV6-1
d_gene: .
j_gene: TRBJ2-1

CDR3nt: TGTGCCAGCAGCTTAGGAGCAGGGAACACCGGGGAGCTGTTTTTT
CDR3aa: CASSLGAGNTGELFF
abundance: few
v_gene: TRBV11-2
d_gene: .
j_gene: TRBJ2-2

CDR3nt: TGTGCCATCAGTGTCGGGGACGGACCAGGAGAGACCCAGTACTTC
CDR3aa: CAISVGDGPGETQYF
abundance: many
v_gene: TRBV10-3
d_gene: .
j_gene: TRBJ2-5

CDR3nt: TGTGCCAGCAGTTTCGGGGTCCCCACGGGGACCCAGTACTTC
CDR3aa: CASSFGVPTGTQYF
abundance: many
v_gene: TRBV12-3/TRBV12-4
d_gene: .
j_gene: TRBJ2-5

CDR3nt: TGTGCCAGCAGCCAGTCGACAGGGCTGCAGTACTTC
CDR3aa: CASSQSTGLQYF
abundance: many
v_gene: TRBV14
d_gene: TRBD1
j_gene: TRBJ2-7

CDR3nt: TGTGCCAGCAGTTACTCTCACGAGCAGTACTTC
CDR3aa: CASSYSHEQYF
abundance: many
v_gene: TRBV6-5
d_gene: .
j_gene: TRBJ2-7

CDR3nt: TGCAGTGCTAGAGATTTGGGACAGGGGCTCTACGAGCAGTACTTC
CDR3aa: CSARDLGQGLYEQYF
abundance: .
v_gene: TRBV20-1
d_gene: TRBD1
j_gene: TRBJ2-7

CDR3nt: TGCGCCAGCAGCCAAGATGCTAGCGGGAGGTTCACCGGGGAGCTGTTTTTT
CDR3aa: CASSQDASGRFTGELFF
abundance: few
v_gene: TRBV4-3
d_gene: TRBD2
j_gene: TRBJ2-2

CDR3nt: TGTGCCAGCAGCGTAGTCCCGACTAGCGGGGGGCCCTACAATGAGCAGTTCTTC
CDR3aa: CASSVVPTSGGPYNEQFF
abundance: few
v_gene: TRBV9
d_gene: TRBD2
j_gene: TRBJ2-1

CDR3nt: TGTGCCAGCAGCTTCACTCAACCGGCGACCCAGTACTTC
CDR3aa: CASSFTQPATQYF
abundance: few
v_gene: TRBV11-1
d_gene: .
j_gene: TRBJ2-5

CDR3nt: TGTGCCAGCAGGGACAGGGACTACTACGAGCAGTACTTC
CDR3aa: CASRDRDYYEQYF
abundance: few
v_gene: TRBV27
d_gene: .
j_gene: TRBJ2-7

CDR3nt: TGTGCCAGCAGCTGGGCTGAGGCCAACGTCCTGACTTTC
CDR3aa: CASSWAEANVLTF
abundance: many
v_gene: TRBV11-2
d_gene: .
j_gene: TRBJ2-6

CDR3nt: TGTGCCATCAGTGAGTCCGGACAGTTACCTGGAAACACCATATATTTT
CDR3aa: CAISESGQLPGNTIYF
abundance: few
v_gene: TRBV10-3
d_gene: .
j_gene: TRBJ1-3

CDR3nt: TGTGCCAGCAGCCCTAGAGGTGGGGATGGCACAGATACGCAGTATTTT
CDR3aa: CASSPRGGDGTDTQYF
abundance: few
v_gene: TRBV11-3
d_gene: .
j_gene: TRBJ2-3

CDR3nt: TGTGCCAGCAGTGAATGGGGGACAGGGGGCTCGGAGACCCAGTACTTC
CDR3aa: CASSEWGTGGSETQYF
abundance: .
v_gene: TRBV25-1
d_gene: TRBD1
j_gene: TRBJ2-5

CDR3nt: TGTGCCAGCAGTTACTCCCCCCTAGCGGGCCACACAGATACGCAGTATTTT
CDR3aa: CASSYSPLAGHTDTQYF
abundance: .
v_gene: TRBV6-2/TRBV6-3
d_gene: TRBD2
j_gene: TRBJ2-3

CDR3nt: TGTGCCAGCAGTGAATTCGTCGCTGTTCTAGCGGGGAGAACCTACGAGCAGTACTTC
CDR3aa: CASSEFVAVLAGRTYEQYF
abundance: .
v_gene: TRBV6-1
d_gene: TRBD2
j_gene: TRBJ2-7

CDR3nt: TGTGCCAGCAGCCGGGGACTAGCGGGGGACTACAATGAGCAGTTCTTC
CDR3aa: CASSRGLAGDYNEQFF
abundance: few
v_gene: TRBV7-3
d_gene: TRBD2
j_gene: TRBJ2-1

CDR3nt: TGTGCCAGCACCTCTGGAGGTGCACCCCCCTACGAGCAGTACTTC
CDR3aa: CASTSGGAPPYEQYF
abundance: .
v_gene: TRBV6-2/TRBV6-3
d_gene: .
j_gene: TRBJ2-7

CDR3nt: TGCGCCAGCAGCCAAGATGTGGTCCAAGAGACCCAGTACTTC
CDR3aa: CASSQDVVQETQYF
abundance: many
v_gene: TRBV4-3
d_gene: .
j_gene: TRBJ2-5

CDR3nt: TGTGCCAGCCGGTGGACCTCCTCGGGTGAGCAGTTCTTC
CDR3aa: CASRWTSSGEQFF
abundance: many
v_gene: TRBV9
d_gene: .
j_gene: TRBJ2-1

CDR3nt: TGTGCCAGCACGACAGGGATGACCGGGGAGCTGTTTTTT
CDR3aa: CASTTGMTGELFF
abundance: few
v_gene: TRBV5-6
d_gene: TRBD1
j_gene: TRBJ2-2

CDR3nt: TGTGCCAGCAGCTCAAATGACAGACCCTACGAGCAGTACTTC
CDR3aa: CASSSNDRPYEQYF
abundance: few
v_gene: TRBV7-2
d_gene: .
j_gene: TRBJ2-7

CDR3nt: TGTGCCACCAGTCGGACTAGCGGATACAATGAGCAGTTCTTC
CDR3aa: CATSRTSGYNEQFF
abundance: few
v_gene: TRBV15
d_gene: TRBD2
j_gene: TRBJ2-1

CDR3nt: TGTGCCAGCAGCCTCCGTAGCGGGGAAGTCGTTCGGGAGCAGTTCTTC
CDR3aa: CASSLRSGEVVREQFF
abundance: .
v_gene: TRBV4-2
d_gene: TRBD2
j_gene: TRBJ2-1

CDR3nt: TGTGCCAGCAGTTTTTCCGGGACCGGGGAGCTGTTTTTT
CDR3aa: CASSFSGTGELFF
abundance: many
v_gene: TRBV12-3/TRBV12-4
d_gene: .
j_gene: TRBJ2-2

CDR3nt: TGCGCCAGCAGCCAAGATGTGGCGGGAGGGTTCCGGGAGCAGTACTTC
CDR3aa: CASSQDVAGGFREQYF
abundance: many
v_gene: TRBV4-3
d_gene: TRBD2
j_gene: TRBJ2-7

CDR3nt: TGTGCCAGCAGCTCGGACAGGGAGACGTTGATAGCTGGCTACACCTTC
CDR3aa: CASSSDRETLIAGYTF
abundance: few
v_gene: TRBV6-1
d_gene: TRBD1
j_gene: TRBJ1-2